Detailed here is one T cell receptor beta chain. What antigen it recognizes has not been identified. No much larger clonotype is one base removed from it; base qualities were not supplied. The sample's time point label is to be understood as: around 2 years on ibrutinib. For TCR beta library preparation, around 2 micrograms of genomic DNA were isolated from cryopreserved PBMCs. Longitudinal blood samples from CLL patients on ibrutinib monotherapy were analyzed using high-throughput TCR beta sequencing. The patients took part in an open-label, single-center phase 2 trial of ibrutinib monotherapy. The data derive from a study of cytotoxic CD8 clonotypes in ibrutinib-treated CLL (dated by TCRdb to the early 2020s). Background on the whole study: The cohort included more than 14 treatment-naive and eleven to twelve relapsed/refractory patients; around 18 were IGHV unmutated. Partial responses were observed in 24 patients and complete responses in 2; after a median follow-up of around 68 months, remission was maintained in 14 patients and progression was observed in approximately 12. Samples at response were collected after a median of about 13 months of treatment, with a range of about 6 to 40 months. An average of roughly 250,000 productive templates and 94,082 productive rearrangements was obtained per sample. Of the 90 or so participants in the trial, roughly 25 had longitudinal samples available. Cryopreserved peripheral blood mononuclear cells were collected at three points: before therapy, at response, and at either sustained remission or disease progression. Every sample from remission and from progressive disease was obtained while the patients were still on ibrutinib.

Each clonotype received, on average, around 10x coverage in deep resolution sequencing performed on a MiSeq, where the target depth lay between 1 in 1 million and 1 in 200,000 T cells. TCR beta libraries were generated with the immunoSEQ hsTCRB Kit. In the original analysis: ImmunoSEQ Data Assistant and ImmunoSEQ Analyzer were used for data analysis, and V, D and J genes were assigned according to IMGT definitions. Clonality, which ranges from 0 to 1, was calculated as one minus the normalized Shannon entropy of productive rearrangement frequencies. Public clonotype analysis was restricted to overrepresented clonotypes comprising at least 0.05% of each patient's repertoire. Approximately 14 age-matched healthy donor repertoires from immuneACCESS served as clonality controls. As stored in TCRdb, this immuneACCESS dataset retains in-frame rearrangements with V and J assigned. A fraction of the clones does not appear; measured against another copy, unresolved V genes explain less than half of the discrepancy, and the remainder lacks a known reason. That table furnishes V, J and clone size, whereas the DNA furnished D and trimming. The sample yields 200,000 to 250,000 clones; less than 75% were counted once. The ten top clones hold 15% to 19% of the sample.

Points the paper makes about the study in general: Baseline clonality exceeded that of age-matched healthy donors and correlated strongly with circulating CD8+ T-cell counts. Clonality increased at ibrutinib response, stayed stable in sustained remission, and fell back toward baseline at progression. Sampling times were not matched between sustained-remission and progressing patients, and lymph node repertoires were not studied. Public clonotypes were found to be uncommon and were observed to contract or remain stable during treatment; the increase in clonality was shown to reflect expansion of private clonotypes at ibrutinib response.

The germline V gene provides CDR1 MGHRA and CDR2 YSYEKL. Counted from cysteine to phenylalanine, this CDR3 has 15 amino acids. Left in the record is the CDR3 DNA by itself, 45 bases read in frame from the first base. V is pared back by 0 bases and J by 7 bases, with 14 bases lying between the germline termini. The rearranged chain carries TRBV4-1 and TRBJ2-3; a tentative D call is TRBD2 (6 bases match). The material sequenced was PBMCs, taken after 24 months of ibrutinib treatment. The sequence came from a human donor with chronic lymphocytic leukemia. The CDR3 reads as follows: CASSQDSREPYTQYF. The nucleotide sequence reads TGCGCCAGCAGCCAAGATTCACGGGAGCCCTATACGCAGTATTTT.